The sequence of this T cell receptor beta chain was determined in a study of blood T cell repertoires in COVID-19 (dated by TCRdb to the early 2020s). Background on the whole study: The collaborator samples originated in the United States, Italy and Spain and spanned the acute and convalescent phases of COVID-19. HLA class I and class II types, where available, came from metadata supplied by the sample provider rather than from assay-based typing. The prospective study material was composed of cDNA or gDNA derived from T cells, B-cell-depleted T cells, or PBMCs. A freely available public database, intended as a resource for researchers studying the immune response to SARS-CoV-2, is where the repertoires were released. The sample metadata nearly always contained a de-identified subject ID, COVID-19 status, age in years and sex. The dataset comprised deeply sampled blood TCRbeta repertoires from subjects exposed to, actively infected with, or recovered from COVID-19. Samples came from the ongoing ImmuneRACE study (first 160 participants) plus 1,254 subjects from 6 global collaborators.

A remark on this clone: Its cognate antigen has yet to be identified. No base-level quality is on record; no much larger clone is a single base apart.

Results and caveats for the whole study, not just this receptor: The amount of clinical and demographic metadata varied by source and participant and was provided uncurated.

Germline trimming: 3 bases from V, 1 base from J; junction bases outside gene matches: 6. The CDR3 goes from the cysteine to the phenylalanine over 16 residues. This entry keeps only the CDR3 DNA: 48 bases, framed from base 1. CDR1 and CDR2 (SGHRS, YFSETQ) derive from the germline V gene. One collaborating source in Seattle enrolled patients during active infection and followed them longitudinally through the course of disease. Whole blood was collected in K2EDTA tubes by collaborating institutions according to the institutions' own protocols. For TCRbeta analysis, collaborators shipped samples as frozen whole blood, isolated PBMCs, or DNA extracted from either of those sample types. The immunoSEQ Assay, a bias-controlled multiplex PCR, was used to amplify TCRbeta CDR3 regions from genomic DNA. Under the source paper's analysis protocol: Within the assay, amplification of reference gene primers was used to estimate how many nucleated cells each sample contained. Sequence reads were collapsed and filtered to measure the absolute abundance of every unique TCRbeta CDR3 rearrangement. Productive Simpson clonality was computed per sample as the square root of Simpson's diversity index over productive rearrangements. TCRdb retrieved this table from immuneACCESS and kept in-frame rearrangements only. Not all clones are present; in checked studies, unresolved V genes account for under half, and no reason is known for the remainder. Clone size and the V and J calls come from that table; the DNA yielded D and trimming. This sample holds about 190,000 clones; about 85% were observed only once. The biggest ten clones account for less than 8% of the sample.

The rearrangement combines TRBV5-1 with TRBJ1-4, with 7 bases in between that match TRBD1. The sequence was collected from a man of 80 years or more with COVID-19, enrolled during active disease. The sample was peripheral blood. The DNA is TGCGCCAGCAGCTCCGGGACAGCGAGAACTAATGAAAAACTGTTTTTT. Protein translation: CASSSGTARTNEKLFF.